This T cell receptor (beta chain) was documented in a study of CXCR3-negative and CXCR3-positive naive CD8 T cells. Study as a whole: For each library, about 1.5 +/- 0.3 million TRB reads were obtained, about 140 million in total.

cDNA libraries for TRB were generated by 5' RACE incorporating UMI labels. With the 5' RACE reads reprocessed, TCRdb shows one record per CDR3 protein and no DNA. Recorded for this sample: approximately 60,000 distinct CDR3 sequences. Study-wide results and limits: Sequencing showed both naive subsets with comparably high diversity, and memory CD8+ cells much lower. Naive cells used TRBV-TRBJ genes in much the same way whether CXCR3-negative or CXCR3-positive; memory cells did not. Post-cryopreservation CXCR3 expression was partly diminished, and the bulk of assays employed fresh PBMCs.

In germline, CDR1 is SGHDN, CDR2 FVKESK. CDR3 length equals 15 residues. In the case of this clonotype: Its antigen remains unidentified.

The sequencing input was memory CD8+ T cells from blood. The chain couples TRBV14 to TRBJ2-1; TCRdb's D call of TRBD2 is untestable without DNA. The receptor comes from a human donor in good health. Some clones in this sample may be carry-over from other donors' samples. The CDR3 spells CASSPLTSPYNEQFF.